Listed below are T cell receptor beta chains from one sample, sequenced in a study of cytomegalovirus exposure and HLA in healthy donors. Sequencing used immunoSEQ multiplex PCR; TCRdb keeps in-frame clones, though not all of them. The sample carries around 190,000 clones, roughly four fifths recorded once. The specimen was PBMCs. All receptors come from a man aged 18 to 30 in good health and CMV-seronegative. The CDR3 runs from the conserved cysteine through the conserved F or W. Fields, in order: clone size, V gene, D gene, J gene, CDR3 protein, CDR3 DNA. A D gene is named only where the DNA matches it firmly. Part of the rows lack a size; the others show once, few, many or a class for expanded clones.

abundance: few
v_gene: TRBV6-1
d_gene: .
j_gene: TRBJ2-3
CDR3aa: CASSERNRGTDTQYF
CDR3nt: TGTGCCAGCAGTGAGCGAAACAGGGGCACAGATACGCAGTATTTT

abundance: .
v_gene: TRBV11-2
d_gene: .
j_gene: TRBJ2-1
CDR3aa: CASSLKVEGDYSYNEQFF
CDR3nt: TGTGCCAGCAGCTTAAAAGTCGAGGGGGATTACTCCTACAATGAGCAGTTCTTC

abundance: .
v_gene: TRBV6-6
d_gene: TRBD2
j_gene: TRBJ2-2
CDR3aa: CASSWLAGGHTGELFF
CDR3nt: TGTGCCAGCAGTTGGCTCGCGGGAGGGCACACCGGGGAGCTGTTTTTT

abundance: .
v_gene: TRBV27
d_gene: TRBD1
j_gene: TRBJ1-2
CDR3aa: CASSLTGQTMRGYTF
CDR3nt: TGTGCCAGCAGTTTAACGGGACAGACTATGAGAGGCTACACCTTC

abundance: .
v_gene: TRBV7-6
d_gene: .
j_gene: TRBJ2-2
CDR3aa: CASSLRSPRVAANTGELFF
CDR3nt: TGTGCCAGCAGCTTAAGATCCCCCCGCGTAGCGGCGAACACCGGGGAGCTGTTTTTT

abundance: .
v_gene: TRBV7-9
d_gene: TRBD2
j_gene: TRBJ2-5
CDR3aa: CSSSLGGTSQETQYF
CDR3nt: TGTTCCAGCAGCTTGGGGGGGACTAGCCAAGAGACCCAGTACTTC

abundance: .
v_gene: TRBV7-9
d_gene: .
j_gene: TRBJ1-3
CDR3aa: CSSSLSFLQGSSGNTIYF
CDR3nt: TGTTCCAGCAGCTTAAGCTTCCTACAGGGTAGCTCTGGAAACACCATATATTTT

abundance: .
v_gene: TRBV5-1
d_gene: TRBD1
j_gene: TRBJ2-7
CDR3aa: CASRDRSGEQYF
CDR3nt: TGCGCCAGCAGGGACAGGAGCGGCGAGCAGTACTTC

abundance: .
v_gene: TRBV28
d_gene: TRBD1
j_gene: TRBJ1-2
CDR3aa: CASSSGQSYGYTF
CDR3nt: TGTGCCAGCAGTTCGGGACAGAGCTATGGCTACACCTTC

abundance: .
v_gene: TRBV7-6
d_gene: .
j_gene: TRBJ2-5
CDR3aa: CASSFFRDKQETQYF
CDR3nt: TGTGCCAGCAGCTTTTTCCGGGACAAGCAAGAGACCCAGTACTTC

abundance: .
v_gene: TRBV5-4
d_gene: TRBD1
j_gene: TRBJ1-2
CDR3aa: CASSLGGTAKNGYTF
CDR3nt: TGTGCCAGCAGCTTGGGGGGGACAGCGAAAAATGGCTACACCTTC

abundance: .
v_gene: TRBV28
d_gene: .
j_gene: TRBJ1-2
CDR3aa: CASSKVTGAYYGYTF
CDR3nt: TGTGCCAGCAGTAAGGTGACTGGGGCGTACTATGGCTACACCTTC

abundance: .
v_gene: TRBV15
d_gene: TRBD1
j_gene: TRBJ2-1
CDR3aa: CATSRDRDREFF
CDR3nt: TGTGCCACCAGCAGAGACCGGGACAGGGAGTTCTTC

abundance: once
v_gene: TRBV7-2
d_gene: TRBD1
j_gene: TRBJ1-1
CDR3aa: CATRGGRNTEAFF
CDR3nt: TGTGCCACCCGAGGGGGCAGGAACACTGAAGCTTTCTTT

abundance: .
v_gene: TRBV5-6
d_gene: .
j_gene: TRBJ2-2
CDR3aa: CASSFGYTGELFF
CDR3nt: TGTGCCAGCAGCTTCGGGTACACCGGGGAGCTGTTTTTT